What follows are 20 T cell receptor beta chains derived from one specimen sequenced in a study of cytomegalovirus exposure and HLA in healthy donors. PCR was performed using 60 Vbeta and 13 Jbeta primers. Sequencing used immunoSEQ multiplex PCR; TCRdb keeps in-frame clones, though not all of them. The data contain roughly 120,000 clones, more than 65% of them seen just once; the ten biggest clones take up roughly 13%. Sequenced input: PBMCs. Receptors were obtained from a woman aged 40 to 50 in good health and CMV-seropositive.

The rearrangement links TRBV5-1 to TRBJ1-1, with TRBD1 matching 9 bases. The CDR3 is 16 amino acids. V shed 2 bases and J 1 base; nucleotides not matched to a gene: 6. Looked up from germline, CDR1 is SGHRS and CDR2 is YFSETQ. The DNA for the CDR3 is TGCGCCAGCAGCTTCGGGACAGGGAGGAGGAACACTGAAGCTTTCTTT. Amino acids: CASSFGTGRRNTEAFF.

The sample holds one count of this clone. The chain has TRBV5-1 and TRBJ2-3; tentatively, D is TRBD2 (6 bases). CDR1 SGHRS and CDR2 YFSETQ come from the germline V gene. The V gene lost 3 bases and the J gene lost 0 bases, with 14 bases spanning the gap. The length of the CDR3 is 16 residues. As DNA, the CDR3 is TGCGCCAGCAGCTCGATGGGGGGTTTCAGCACAGATACGCAGTATTTT. Protein: CASSSMGGFSTDTQYF.

This clone was seen only a few times. V usage is TRBV28 and J usage is TRBJ2-5; D is possibly TRBD1 (5 bases). The V end was cut by 5 bases, the J end by 5 bases, with 12 bases between. From germline, CDR1 is MDHEN and CDR2 SYDVKM. This CDR3 region has 13 residues. CDR3 amino acids: CASSATVQETQYF. The CDR3 DNA reads as TGTGCCAGCAGTGCGACAGTCCAGGAGACCCAGTACTTC. Filled out from reference TRBV28 and TRBJ2-5, the complete variable domain reads DVKVTQSSRYLVKRTGEKVFLECVQDMDHENMFWYRQDPGLGLRLIYFSYDVKMKEKGDIPEGYSVSREKKERFSLILESASTNQTSMYLCASSATVQETQYFGPGTRLLVL.

The chain employs TRBV29-1 and TRBJ2-1, with D uncertain. Germline V gene sequence: CDR1 SQVTM, CDR2 ANQGSEA. The length of the CDR3 is 11 residues. Trimming stripped 4 bases from V and 2 bases from J, with 3 bases between. In DNA, the CDR3 is TGCAGCGTTGTAACCTACAATGAGCAGTTCTTC. Its translation is CSVVTYNEQFF.

V gene TRBV5-6 combines with J gene TRBJ1-5; tentatively, D is TRBD1 (6 bases). Trimming removed 4 bases from V and 0 bases from J, with 11 bases in between. This CDR3 is 15 amino acids long. CDR1 is SGHDT and CDR2 is YYEEEE in the germline V gene. This chain's CDR3 is CASSLTGISNQPQHF. CDR3 nucleotides: TGTGCCAGCAGCCTGACAGGTATTAGCAATCAGCCCCAGCATTTT.

The V gene is TRBV27, the J gene TRBJ2-2; no definite D call. Between the trimmed V and J ends, which lost 6 bases and 6 bases, there was a span of 14 bases. The length of the CDR3 is 14 residues. The germline CDR1 and CDR2 sequences are MNHEY and SMNVEV (reference sequence). DNA of the CDR3: TGTGCCAGCAGCCGCGAAAGATGGTCCGGGGAGCTGTTTTTT. This translates into CASSRERWSGELFF.

The chain combines TRBV6-6 with TRBJ2-7, with 8 bases matching TRBD2. This CDR3 comprises 15 residues. The germline V gene encodes CDR1 MNHNY and CDR2 SVGAGI (reference sequence). J lost 4 bases, V lost 5 bases, and 10 bases had no gene match. The CDR3 DNA is TGTGCCAGCAGTCCCGCGGGGGGCTCATTATACGAGCAGTACTTC. Translated, it gives CASSPAGGSLYEQYF.

The V gene is TRBV30, the J gene TRBJ1-5, with 9 bases lining up with TRBD1. The CDR3 sequence is 14 residues long. With 5 bases clipped from V and 2 bases from J, the junction kept 4 bases outside the gene matches. Germline V gives CDR1 GTSNPN, CDR2 SVGIG (reference sequence). CDR3: CAWETGGGNQPQHF. CDR3 bases: TGTGCCTGGGAGACAGGGGGGGGCAATCAGCCCCAGCATTTT.

V is TRBV7-9 and J is TRBJ2-5, with 12 bases fitting TRBD2. The V and J ends lost 5 bases and 4 bases, in that order; junction bases with no gene match: 11. Per germline, CDR1 SEHNR and CDR2 FQNEAQ (reference sequence). The CDR3 has 17 amino acids. The DNA for the CDR3 is TGTGCCAGCAGCCTGGGATCGGGACTAGCGGGTTCAGAGACCCAGTACTTC. The encoded protein is CASSLGSGLAGSETQYF.

The V gene is TRBV10-3, the J gene TRBJ1-6; the D is unclear. There are 14 residues in the CDR3. Trimming shortened V by 8 bases and J by 9 bases, and 17 bases separated the two germline ends. Germline-derived CDR1 and CDR2 are ENHRY and SYGVKD. As DNA, the CDR3 is TGTGCCATCTCAGAGGGCTTGTTCGGTTCACCCCTCCACTTT. Protein product: CAISEGLFGSPLHF.

V and J are TRBV28 and TRBJ2-7; 9 bases map to TRBD1. Germline CDR1 reads MDHEN; CDR2 reads SYDVKM. J gave up 5 bases and V 1 base, and 9 bases lay outside the gene matches. The CDR3 runs 16 residues. The CDR3 DNA reads TGTGCCAGCAGTTTATACCCTCTGGGACAGGGCCACGAGCAGTACTTC. Its translation is CASSLYPLGQGHEQYF.

This chain connects TRBV30 to TRBJ2-7, with a tentative D call TRBD1 (5 bases). The CDR3 runs to 12 residues. CDR1 is GTSNPN, CDR2 SVGIG, per germline (reference sequence). V lost 0 bases to trimming and J lost 6 bases, with 9 bases between them. The CDR3 reads CAWSVPGPEQYF. DNA of the CDR3: TGTGCCTGGAGTGTACCAGGGCCCGAGCAGTACTTC.

For this clone: This sample includes further DNA sequences coding for the same CDR3. This chain uses TRBV27 with TRBJ1-1; possible D gene TRBD1, 5 bases. V dropped 1 base and J dropped 0 bases, with 12 bases sitting between them. This CDR3 has 16 amino acids. CDR1 and CDR2 (germline): MNHEY, SMNVEV (reference sequence). The CDR3 DNA follows: TGTGCCAGCAGTTTATTAGGGGCCAGTATGAACACTGAAGCTTTCTTT. Its protein product is CASSLLGASMNTEAFF.

This rearrangement joins TRBV19 to TRBJ2-7; unclear D gene. Between the trimmed V and J ends, which lost 6 bases and 1 base, there was a span of 10 bases. Germline V CDR1 and CDR2: LNHDA, SQIVND (reference sequence). The CDR3 is made up of 13 amino acids. The CDR3 region has the DNA TGTGCCAGTAGCGCACCCGGGTCCTACGAGCAGTACTTC. This translates into CASSAPGSYEQYF.

The chain joins TRBV10-3 to TRBJ2-7; 10 bases agree with TRBD1. J was trimmed by 2 bases and V by 2 bases; bases with no gene match: 3. From germline, CDR1 is ENHRY and CDR2 SYGVKD. This CDR3 contains 15 residues. DNA for the CDR3: TGTGCCATCAGTGAGGGGGGACAGGGGCCCTACGAGCAGTACTTC. Protein sequence: CAISEGGQGPYEQYF.

The rearrangement links TRBV7-3 to TRBJ2-7, with no clear D. Trimming removed 5 bases at V and 2 bases at J, with 22 bases between. Germline CDR1 and CDR2: SGHTA and FQGTGA. This CDR3 spans 17 amino acids. This CDR3 reads CASSLKPPGYGAYEQYF. The CDR3 DNA is TGTGCCAGCAGCCTTAAACCACCCGGGTACGGAGCCTACGAGCAGTACTTC. Full variable domain (remainder filled in from reference TRBV7-3 and TRBJ2-7): GAGVSQTPSNKVTEKGKYVELRCDPISGHTALYWYRQSLGQGPEFLIYFQGTGAADDSGLPNDRFFAVRPEGSVSTLKIQRTERGDSAVYLCASSLKPPGYGAYEQYFGPGTRLTVT.

The J gene is TRBJ2-2, the V gene TRBV13, with a tentative D call TRBD1 (6 bases). CDR1 and CDR2 from the germline V gene are PRHDT and FYEKMQ (reference sequence). CDR3 length equals 17 residues. V gave up 2 bases and J gave up 3 bases, with 16 bases separating them. CDR3 sequence (DNA): TGTGCCAGCAGCTTACGGCGCCAGGGGCCCTACACCGGGGAGCTGTTTTTT. It specifies CASSLRRQGPYTGELFF.

This clone appeared a single time. The chain links TRBV7-9 to TRBJ2-7; 9 nucleotides match TRBD1. J was trimmed by 6 bases and V by 5 bases; bases with no gene match: 8. CDR3 length equals 14 residues. Germline V gene sequence: CDR1 SEHNR, CDR2 FQNEAQ (reference sequence). CDR3 nucleotide sequence: TGTGCCAGCAGCGTACCGGGACAGGGAATCGAGCAGTACTTC. This gives the protein CASSVPGQGIEQYF. Complete variable domain (other parts from reference TRBV7-9 and TRBJ2-7): DTGVSQNPRHKITKRGQNVTFRCDPISEHNRLYWYRQTLGQGPEFLTYFQNEAQLEKSRLLSDRFSAERPKGSFSTLEIQRTEQGDSAMYLCASSVPGQGIEQYFGPGTRLTVT.

The chain has TRBV5-1 and TRBJ2-3; 11 nucleotides line up with TRBD2. Germline lookup yields CDR1 SGHRS and CDR2 YFSETQ. The CDR3 runs 16 residues. The trim removed 4 bases at V and 0 bases at J, leaving 4 bases unmatched. CDR3 in amino acids: CASSLRTSGSTDTQYF. The CDR3 nucleotides read TGCGCCAGCAGCCTTAGGACTAGCGGGAGCACAGATACGCAGTATTTT.

The chain recombines TRBV14 with TRBJ2-5; weak D call: TRBD1 (6 bases). From germline, CDR1 is SGHDN and CDR2 FVKESK. The CDR3 length is 14 residues. V was shortened by 9 bases and J by 2 bases, with 16 bases between the two germline ends. CDR3 amino acids: CARSPGHPQETQYF. Here the CDR3 DNA reads TGTGCCAGATCCCCGGGACACCCACAAGAGACCCAGTACTTC.